This T cell receptor (beta chain) was sequenced for a study of T cell repertoires in cytomegalovirus infection. Across the whole study: A matching HLA type, together with CMV infection, was signaled by public TCR beta signatures. Study-level results: The ex vivo response was dominated by HLA-C-restricted CMV-specific TCR beta clonotypes.

The ends were cut back, 1 base at V and 5 bases at J, with 15 bases in the middle. This CDR3 spans 15 amino acids. Germline-derived CDR1 and CDR2 are SGHTA and FQGNSA. This clonotype has a count of ten or more. Its antigen is as yet unknown. TCRdb itself ran the reads through MiXCR, one entry per CDR3 protein. The sample lists 200,000 to 300,000 distinct CDR3 sequences, roughly 10% occurring once. The gene calls are TRBV7-2 and TRBJ2-7; TRBD1 is a possible D gene (6 bases). The sequenced material came from PBMCs. The origin of this receptor is a human donor in good health (CMV status not recorded). Some clones in this sample may be carry-over from other donors' samples. The CDR3: CASSLGARGTHEQYF. CDR3 nucleotide sequence: TGTGCCAGCAGCTTAGGTGCCAGGGGTACCCACGAGCAGTACTTC. Supplemented by reference TRBV7-2 and TRBJ2-7, the full variable domain reads GAGVSQSPSNKVTEKGKDVELRCDPISGHTALYWYRQSLGQGLEFLIYFQGNSAPDKSGLPSDRFSAERTGGSVSTLTIQRTQQEDSAVYLCASSLGARGTHEQYFGPGTRLTVT.